Following are 24 T cell receptor beta chains from one sample sequenced in a study of human T cells and chemical hapten exposure. TCRdb recomputed calls from the RACE reads with MiXCR, one row per CDR3 protein. The sample comprises 110,000 or so distinct CDR3 sequences, about a tenth of which are singletons, and around 3% rests with the top ten. As to time point: patch test 2, 6 weeks after DPC sensitization. As to treatment: therapeutic diphenylcyclopropenone sensitization with weekly scalp DPC. Sequencing used whole blood, obtained in connection with sensitization to the hapten diphenylcyclopropenone (DPC). These receptors were taken from a woman aged 40 to 50 with alopecia areata. Some clones in this sample may be carry-over from other donors' samples.

This clonotype was counted ten times or more. The chain carries TRBV7-2 and TRBJ2-7; no firm D call. The CDR3 has 13 amino acids. Trimming removed 2 bases at V and 6 bases at J, with 11 bases between. Germline CDR1 reads SGHTA; CDR2 reads FQGNSA. The CDR3 nucleotides are TGTGCCAGCAGCTTACCCCCTAGTTCCGAGCAGTACTTC. Translating gives CASSLPPSSEQYF.

This clonotype was seen more than once but under ten times. CDR3 loop: CASSQAQGPSYSSLHF. DNA of the CDR3: TGCGCCAGCAGCCAAGCACAGGGGCCTTCCTATTCAAGCCTCCACTTT. The V call is TRBV4-3, the J call TRBJ1-6; 7 nucleotides match TRBD1. The V segment lost 1 base and the J segment 15 bases; nucleotides outside the gene matches: 15. Germline-derived CDR1 and CDR2 are LGHNA and YSLEER. The CDR3 loop spans 16 amino acids.

At least ten counts were recorded for this clonotype. This chain joins TRBV7-2 and TRBJ1-4; a weak D match, TRBD1 (5 bases). The V and J ends lost 1 base and 6 bases respectively, with 15 bases between them. The germline gives CDR1 SGHTA, CDR2 FQGNSA. The CDR3 sequence is 16 residues long. The CDR3 bases are TGTGCCAGCAGCTTAGGGGCAGGGCCTACCCATGAAAAACTGTTTTTT. Amino acids: CASSLGAGPTHEKLFF.

The chain links TRBV7-2 to TRBJ1-5; 7 nucleotides line up with TRBD1. V dropped 5 bases and J dropped 1; count of bases not matched to a gene: 23. Germline CDR1 and CDR2: SGHTA and FQGNSA. CDR3 length: 21 residues. The chain's CDR3 is CASSQNLGGTEEGRSNQPQHF. Written as DNA, the CDR3 is TGTGCCAGCAGCCAAAATTTAGGGGGGACAGAAGAAGGGCGGAGCAATCAGCCCCAGCATTTT.

This clonotype was seen many times. This chain uses TRBV5-4 with TRBJ1-2; 7 bases agree with TRBD1. Germline-derived CDR1 and CDR2 are SGHNT and YYREEE (reference sequence). This CDR3 spans 12 amino acids. V shed 6 bases, J shed 10 bases, and the junction held 9 bases outside the gene matches. Written as DNA, the CDR3 is TGTGCCAGCAAGGGGGCAGGGATTGTCTACACCTTC. It specifies CASKGAGIVYTF.

This clonotype was recorded a few times. V and J are TRBV11-2 and TRBJ2-1; 13 bases match TRBD2. Germline V gene data show CDR1 as SGHAT and CDR2 as FQNNGV. The CDR3 runs 16 residues. V trimming: 2 bases; J trimming: 9 bases; junction bases outside the gene matches: 7. The CDR3 region is CASSLYGLAGEGEQFF. CDR3 sequence (DNA): TGTGCCAGCAGCTTATACGGACTAGCGGGGGAGGGTGAGCAGTTCTTC.

This clonotype appeared many times. The chain carries TRBV4-1 and TRBJ1-1, with 8 bases aligning to TRBD1. J lost 1 base, V lost 7 bases, and 14 bases had no gene match. Looked up from germline, CDR1 is MGHRA and CDR2 is YSYEKL. The CDR3 spans 17 residues. As DNA, the CDR3 is TGCGCCAGCACCTCCCGTTCACGGACAGGGAGGAACACTGAAGCTTTCTTT. This sequence encodes CASTSRSRTGRNTEAFF.

This clonotype has at least ten counts. CDR3 in DNA: TGTGCCACCGGGACAGGGTCGAGCGAGCAGTACTTC. It is translated as CATGTGSSEQYF. The genes are TRBV2 and TRBJ2-7, with 9 positions matching TRBD1. Trimming took 10 bases from V and 6 from J; bases not matched to a gene: 7. The CDR3 totals 12 residues. CDR1 is SNHLY and CDR2 is FYNNEI in the germline V gene.

This clonotype was detected only a few times. V usage is TRBV18 and J usage is TRBJ2-5; D is undetermined. There are 13 residues in the CDR3. The germline CDR1 and CDR2 sequences are KGHSH and LQKENI. Deletions cut 3 bases from V and 2 bases from J, with 7 bases between. The CDR3 region has the DNA TGTGCCAGCTCACCCAGGTTTCAAGAGACCCAGTACTTC. Its translation is CASSPRFQETQYF.

Many counts were recorded for this clonotype. This chain joins TRBV24-1 and TRBJ2-5; TRBD1 agrees at 7 bases. V was pared by 9 bases and J by 2 bases, with 8 bases of the junction left unmatched. Germline-derived CDR1 and CDR2 are KGHDR and SFDVKD. The CDR3 sequence is 14 residues long. For the CDR3, the DNA is TGTGCCACCGGAACCGGGACAGCTCAAGAGACCCAGTACTTC. It yields the protein CATGTGTAQETQYF.

This clonotype was observed at least ten times. The chain has TRBV6-5 and TRBJ2-3; weak D call: TRBD2 (6 bases). The CDR3 length is 17 residues. V lost 4 bases and J 4 bases, leaving 21 bases between the germline ends. Germline V gene data show CDR1 as MNHEY and CDR2 as SVGAGI. The CDR3 reads CASSSYGLSSGADTQYF. Written as DNA, the CDR3 is TGTGCCAGCAGTTCGTATGGACTTTCCTCGGGGGCAGATACGCAGTATTTT.

This clonotype was seen at least ten times. The gene calls are TRBV4-2 and TRBJ2-1; 8 nucleotides line up with TRBD1. CDR1 and CDR2 (germline): LGHNA, YNFKEQ. With 1 base clipped from V and 4 bases from J, the junction kept 9 bases outside the gene matches. The CDR3 is 17 residues long. In DNA form, the CDR3 reads TGTGCCAGCAGCCAAGGCCCCGGACAGGGAAAGTACAATGAGCAGTTCTTC. Encoded protein: CASSQGPGQGKYNEQFF.

In regard to this clonotype: A much larger clone lies one base from this, so it may be a read error. The chain recombines TRBV20-1 with TRBJ1-5; no definite D call. The V end lost 3 bases, the J end lost 6 bases, and 15 bases lay between the germline ends. The CDR3 consists of 14 residues. Germline CDR1 DFQATT, CDR2 SNEGSKA (reference sequence). The CDR3 DNA reads as TGCAGTGCTAGGCGGGCGGGAGTGGGTCAGCCCCAGCATTTT. Encoded protein: CSARRAGVGQPQHF.

This clonotype appeared many times. The V call is TRBV28, the J call TRBJ1-2; D gene ambiguous. Germline CDR1 and CDR2: MDHEN and SYDVKM. V dropped 4 bases and J dropped 2 bases, with 11 bases sitting between them. The CDR3 consists of 14 residues. In nucleotides, the CDR3 is TGTGCCAGCAGTTGGGCGAGCCAAAACTATGGCTACACCTTC. It is translated as CASSWASQNYGYTF.

V and J are TRBV5-1 and TRBJ2-1; TRBD2 agrees at 11 bases. This CDR3 has 16 residues. V was pared by 4 bases and J by 5 bases, with 8 bases of the junction left unmatched. CDR1 and CDR2 from the germline V gene are SGHRS and YFSETQ. This chain's CDR3 is CASSPASGGTDNEQFF. The CDR3 DNA sequence: TGCGCCAGCAGCCCCGCTAGCGGGGGGACCGACAATGAGCAGTTCTTC.

This clonotype has ten or more counts. The chain is built from TRBV6-6 and TRBJ1-2, with D possibly TRBD1 on 6 matching bases. The V gene's germline CDR1 is MNHNY and CDR2 SVGAGI (reference sequence). The CDR3 consists of 12 residues. Trimming cost V 7 bases and J 6 bases, with 12 bases left between them. This CDR3 is CASTVRTDGYTF. The CDR3 DNA reads TGTGCCAGCACAGTAAGGACAGATGGCTACACCTTC.

The chain employs TRBV6-2 or TRBV6-3 and TRBJ1-5, with unresolved D. Germline V lookup: CDR1 MNHEY, CDR2 SVGEGT. Trimming shortened V by 0 bases and J by 2 bases, and 14 bases separated the two germline ends. This CDR3 is built from 17 residues. CDR3 amino acids: CASSYSSKGVGNQPQHF. The CDR3 DNA reads as TGTGCCAGCAGTTACTCGAGTAAGGGAGTAGGCAATCAGCCCCAGCATTTT.

This clonotype has ten or more counts. This chain uses TRBV19 with TRBJ1-1; possible D gene TRBD1, 5 bases. The germline gives CDR1 LNHDA, CDR2 SQIVND (reference sequence). Between the trimmed V and J ends, which lost 3 bases and 4 bases, there was a span of 9 bases. This CDR3 contains 13 residues. The CDR3 is CASSMGLGTEAFF. CDR3 nucleotide sequence: TGTGCCAGTAGTATGGGGCTCGGCACTGAAGCTTTCTTT.

This clonotype was seen many times. The chain is built from TRBV29-1 and TRBJ2-7; 9 nucleotides agree with TRBD1. CDR1 and CDR2 (germline): SQVTM, ANQGSEA. The CDR3 consists of 12 residues. Trimming cost V 3 bases and J 6 bases; bases outside gene matches: 3. The CDR3 is CSVDIQGAEQYF. DNA of the CDR3: TGCAGCGTTGATATACAGGGGGCCGAGCAGTACTTC.

The chain has TRBV20-1 and TRBJ2-5; possibly TRBD2 for D (5 bases). Per the germline V gene, CDR1 is DFQATT and CDR2 is SNEGSKA (reference sequence). The V end was cut by 2 bases, the J end by 5 bases, with 9 bases between. The CDR3 runs 12 residues. CDR3 amino acids: CSARLREETQYF. CDR3 nucleotide sequence: TGCAGTGCTAGATTGAGGGAGGAGACCCAGTACTTC.

The V gene is TRBV2, the J gene TRBJ1-5, with D maybe TRBD1 (6 bases). Trimming removed 5 bases at V and 4 bases at J, with 12 bases between. This CDR3 region has 14 residues. CDR1 SNHLY and CDR2 FYNNEI come from the germline V gene. This chain's CDR3 is CASSYRDRNQPQHF. The CDR3 bases are TGTGCCAGCAGTTACAGGGATCGGAATCAGCCCCAGCATTTT.

The chain links TRBV6-2 or TRBV6-3 to TRBJ1-1; D uncertain. The CDR3 is 14 amino acids. Germline values: CDR1 MNHEY, CDR2 SVGEGT. Trimming removed 2 bases at V and 2 bases at J, with 9 bases between. The CDR3 DNA reads as TGTGCCAGCAGTTACCCTGGAACAAACACTGAAGCTTTCTTT. As protein: CASSYPGTNTEAFF.

Many counts were recorded for this clonotype. The rearrangement uses TRBV19 and TRBJ1-5; 11 bases map to TRBD1. The CDR3 runs 14 residues. Looked up from germline, CDR1 is LNHDA and CDR2 is SQIVND (reference sequence). V shed 8 bases, J shed 6 bases, and the junction held 6 bases outside the gene matches. CDR3 coding DNA: TGTGCCAGTCGGACAGGGGGCGAGAGTCAGCCCCAGCATTTT. Translated, it gives CASRTGGESQPQHF.

This clonotype was found a few times. V is TRBV7-9 and J is TRBJ2-6; D may be TRBD1 or TRBD2 (5 bases each). The CDR3 spans 16 residues. Between the trimmed V and J ends, which lost 5 bases and 1 base, there was a span of 12 bases. CDR1 SEHNR and CDR2 FQNEAQ come from the germline V gene (reference sequence). CDR3 protein: CASSIQWGSGANVLTF. CDR3 nucleotide sequence: TGTGCCAGCAGCATCCAGTGGGGGTCTGGGGCCAACGTCCTGACTTTC.